A single sample is the source of the 15 T cell receptor beta chains below, sequenced in a study of post-analysis software for immune sequencing data. Libraries were made from TCR beta cDNA, and they carried unique molecular identifiers. TCRdb analysed the PCR reads with MiXCR anew, one entry per CDR3 protein. The repertoire holds 160,000 or so distinct CDR3 sequences, with 36% as singletons. Here the sequenced sample was blood, taken after autologous hematopoietic stem cell transplantation. The source of these receptors is a girl aged 10-17 years with multiple sclerosis.

Comments on this clonotype: One end of the junction does not line up with germline, which may come from a read error. The chain couples TRBV11-1 to TRBJ2-2; 9 nucleotides line up with TRBD1. The CDR3 is 18 residues long. Germline CDR1 is SGHAT and CDR2 is FQDESV (reference sequence). The CDR3 region has the DNA TGTGCCAGCAGCCGAGTTCGCCCGGGACAGGGTGTCGCCGGGGAGCGGTTTTTT. It encodes CASSRVRPGQGVAGERFF.

J is TRBJ1-1 and V is TRBV5-1; no firm D call. Germline assignment: CDR1 SGHRS and CDR2 YFSETQ. Trimming stripped 4 bases from V and 4 bases from J, with 14 bases between. The CDR3 has 14 amino acids. The CDR3 DNA reads as TGCGCCAGCAGCCCCGGGCCCGGGAGCACTGAAGCTTTCTTT. It encodes CASSPGPGSTEAFF.

V and J are TRBV12-5 and TRBJ1-1; the D is unclear. V gave up 1 base and J gave up 1 base, with 7 bases separating them. The CDR3 loop spans 14 amino acids. CDR1 and CDR2 from the germline V gene are LGHNT and FRNRAP. The CDR3 protein is CASGLGVRNTEAFF. CDR3 nucleotide sequence: TGTGCTAGTGGTTTGGGAGTGCGGAACACTGAAGCTTTCTTT.

This clonotype was recorded many times. This chain uses TRBV6-5 with TRBJ2-7, with D unresolved. The CDR3 is 15 residues long. Germline loops: CDR1 MNHEY, CDR2 SVGAGI. The germline V and J ends were trimmed by 6 bases and 7 bases, with 22 bases remaining between them. The CDR3 spells CASRGSLRSVVEQYF. Written as DNA, the CDR3 is TGTGCCAGCAGGGGAAGTTTGAGATCAGTGGTGGAGCAGTACTTC.

V usage is TRBV18 and J usage is TRBJ2-3, with unresolved D. Germline V gene lookup returns CDR1 KGHSH and CDR2 LQKENI. The CDR3 length is 16 residues. The V end was cut by 6 bases, the J end by 8 bases, with 24 bases between. This CDR3 reads CASSHDLSPVIFTQYF. CDR3 DNA sequence: TGTGCCAGCTCTCACGACTTATCCCCAGTCATTTTTACGCAGTATTTT.

The genes are TRBV20-1 and TRBJ2-1, with D maybe TRBD2 (6 bases). CDR1 is DFQATT, CDR2 SNEGSKA, per germline (reference sequence). There are 18 residues in the CDR3. V gave up 0 bases and J gave up 2 bases, with 20 bases separating them. The CDR3, as DNA: TGCAGTGCTAGAGATTCCGCCGGGGCGGGGTTCACCTACAATGAGCAGTTCTTC. Translated: CSARDSAGAGFTYNEQFF.

Worth noting for this clonotype: A much larger clone lies a single base off, so this may be a read error. The chain employs TRBV12-3 or TRBV12-4 and TRBJ1-1; no firm D call. The CDR3 is 15 residues long. In DNA form, the CDR3 reads TGTGCCGGCAGTGCCCCGGGCAGGTTTAACACTGAAGCTTTCTTT. Its translation is CAGSAPGRFNTEAFF.

This clonotype was found a few times. The J gene is TRBJ2-7, the V gene TRBV4-1, with TRBD2 matching 9 bases. The CDR3 sequence is 16 residues long. The germline V gene encodes CDR1 MGHRA and CDR2 YSYEKL. With 1 base clipped from V and 4 bases from J, the junction kept 8 bases outside the gene matches. The DNA for the CDR3 is TGCGCCAGCAGCCAAGCAAAGTCTAGCGGGATTTACGAGCAGTACTTC. Protein: CASSQAKSSGIYEQYF.

This clonotype has more than one count but fewer than ten. This chain uses TRBV12-3 or TRBV12-4 with TRBJ1-2; possibly TRBD1 for D (5 bases). The CDR3 has 14 residues. The V end lost 6 bases, the J end lost 1 base, and 12 bases lay between the germline ends. The DNA for the CDR3 is TGTGCCAGCAGCCTGGCGGGGCTTAACTATGGCTACACCTTC. Its protein is CASSLAGLNYGYTF.

The chain joins TRBV11-2 to TRBJ2-1; 13 positions agree with TRBD2. This CDR3 is 15 amino acids long. With 5 bases clipped from V and 6 bases from J, the junction kept 4 bases outside the gene matches. CDR1 is SGHAT and CDR2 is FQNNGV in the germline V gene. Here the CDR3 reads CASSLLAGGPNEQFF. The CDR3 bases are TGTGCCAGCAGCCTACTAGCGGGAGGGCCCAATGAGCAGTTCTTC.

The sample holds many counts of this clonotype. The chain is built from TRBV20-1 and TRBJ2-7; D is perhaps TRBD1 or TRBD2 (5 bases each). CDR1 is DFQATT and CDR2 is SNEGSKA in the germline V gene (reference sequence). Trimming stripped 5 bases from V and 1 base from J, with 15 bases between. The CDR3 has 14 residues. The CDR3 sequence: CSASGTSESYEQYF. CDR3 nucleotides: TGCAGTGCTTCCGGGACGTCGGAATCCTACGAGCAGTACTTC.

This clonotype was counted many times. This sequence joins TRBV4-3 and TRBJ1-2; D unresolved. In germline, CDR1 is LGHNA, CDR2 YSLEER. V was trimmed by 0 bases and J by 5 bases, leaving 13 bases between them. This CDR3 is 15 amino acids long. CDR3 bases: TGCGCCAGCAGCCAAGATCGGGCCTTCGTATATGGCTACACCTTC. This sequence encodes CASSQDRAFVYGYTF.

V gene TRBV19 combines with J gene TRBJ1-5; 11 bases line up with TRBD1. Germline CDR1 reads LNHDA; CDR2 reads SQIVND (reference sequence). This CDR3 has 16 amino acids. V dropped 5 bases and J dropped 6; count of bases not matched to a gene: 9. The CDR3 region is CASSHTGGQGVQPQHF. The CDR3 DNA reads TGTGCCAGTAGTCACACGGGGGGACAGGGGGTTCAGCCCCAGCATTTT.

Concerning this clonotype: Just one base apart from a much larger clone, this may be a read error. J is TRBJ2-7 and V is TRBV10-3; D is possibly TRBD2 (6 bases). Germline CDR1 reads ENHRY; CDR2 reads SYGVKD. The CDR3 contains 13 residues. CDR3 sequence: CVISGSGAYEQYF. The CDR3 nucleotides read TGTGTCATCAGTGGCTCGGGGGCCTACGAGCAGTACTTC.

CDR3 amino acids: CASTFGTNTEAFF. In DNA form, the CDR3 reads TGTGCCAGCACGTTCGGAACGAACACTGAAGCTTTCTTT. The chain has TRBV6-2 or TRBV6-3 and TRBJ1-1; D uncertain. The CDR3 covers 13 residues. The germline CDR1 and CDR2 sequences are MNHEY and SVGEGT. Trimming stripped 7 bases from V and 1 base from J, with 10 bases between.